This T cell receptor beta chain was obtained from a study of T cell clones after liver transplantation. In the study overall: Three of the eight recipients were HCV-positive; the rest had non-autoimmune, non-viral transplant indications. Tolerance: complete withdrawal held at least one year, liver enzymes staying within twice normal.

TCRdb's table, derived via immunoSEQ multiplex PCR, lists solely in-frame clones and lacks some. The sample holds around 77,000 clones, approximately 80% seen once. Trimming removed 1 base from V and 0 bases from J, with 16 bases in between. The CDR3 spans 17 residues. Germline assignment: CDR1 SGHRS and CDR2 YFSETQ. The source is a human patient who received a liver transplant. Some T cells may be the graft donor's. The specimen was CD4+ T cells from blood, collected 12 months after liver transplant. The chain carries TRBV5-1 and TRBJ2-5; D possibly corresponds to TRBD2 (6 bases). The CDR3 sequence is CASSLNPNSGDQETQYF. The DNA of the CDR3 is TGCGCCAGCAGCTTGAACCCCAACTCGGGGGACCAAGAGACCCAGTACTTC.